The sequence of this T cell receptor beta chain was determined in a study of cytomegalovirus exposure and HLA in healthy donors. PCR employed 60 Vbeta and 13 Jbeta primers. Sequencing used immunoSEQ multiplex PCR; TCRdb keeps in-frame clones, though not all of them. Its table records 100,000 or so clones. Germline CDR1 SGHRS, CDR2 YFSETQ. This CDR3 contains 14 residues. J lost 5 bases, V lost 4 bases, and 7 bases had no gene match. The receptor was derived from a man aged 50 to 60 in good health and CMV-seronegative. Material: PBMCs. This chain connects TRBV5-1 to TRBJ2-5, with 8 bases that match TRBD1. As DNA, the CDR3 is TGCGCCAGCAGCCCGGGACAGGTTTTGGAGACCCAGTACTTC. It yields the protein CASSPGQVLETQYF.